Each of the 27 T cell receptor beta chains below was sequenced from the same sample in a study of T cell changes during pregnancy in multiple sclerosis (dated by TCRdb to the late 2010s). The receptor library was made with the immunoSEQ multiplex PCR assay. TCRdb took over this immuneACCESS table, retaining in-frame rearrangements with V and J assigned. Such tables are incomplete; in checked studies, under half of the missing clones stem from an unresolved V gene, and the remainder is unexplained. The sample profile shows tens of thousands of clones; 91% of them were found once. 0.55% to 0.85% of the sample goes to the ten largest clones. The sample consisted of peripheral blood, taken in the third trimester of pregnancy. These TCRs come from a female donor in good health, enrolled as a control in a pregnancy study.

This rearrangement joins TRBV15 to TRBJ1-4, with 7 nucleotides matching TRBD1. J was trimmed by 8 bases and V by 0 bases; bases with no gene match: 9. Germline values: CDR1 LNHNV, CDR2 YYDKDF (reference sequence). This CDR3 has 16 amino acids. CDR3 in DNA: TGTGCCACCAGCAGAGATAGACAGGGCCTCGGCGAAAAACTGTTTTTT. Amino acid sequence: CATSRDRQGLGEKLFF.

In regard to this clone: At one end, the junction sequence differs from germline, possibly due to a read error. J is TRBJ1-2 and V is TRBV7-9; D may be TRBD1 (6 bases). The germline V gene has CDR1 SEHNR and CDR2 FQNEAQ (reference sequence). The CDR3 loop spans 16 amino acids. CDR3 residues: CASSKDSNPHLSGLDF. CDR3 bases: TGTGCCAGCAGCAAGGACAGTAACCCACACCTCTCCGGACTTGACTTC.

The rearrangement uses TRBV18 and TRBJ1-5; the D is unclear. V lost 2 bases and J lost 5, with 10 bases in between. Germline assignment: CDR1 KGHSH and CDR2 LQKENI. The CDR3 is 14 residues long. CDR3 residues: CASSPSGLYQPQHF. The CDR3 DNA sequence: TGTGCCAGCTCACCAAGTGGGCTTTATCAGCCCCAGCATTTT.

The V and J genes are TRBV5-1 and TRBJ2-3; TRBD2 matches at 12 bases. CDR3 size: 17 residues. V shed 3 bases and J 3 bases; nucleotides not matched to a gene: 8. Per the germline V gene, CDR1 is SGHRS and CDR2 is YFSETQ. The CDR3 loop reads CASSSSTSGGLTDTQYF. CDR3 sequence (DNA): TGCGCCAGCAGCTCATCGACTAGCGGGGGTTTAACAGATACGCAGTATTTT. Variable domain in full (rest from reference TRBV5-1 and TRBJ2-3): KAGVTQTPRYLIKTRGQQVTLSCSPISGHRSVSWYQQTPGQGLQFLFEYFSETQRNKGNFPGRFSGRQFSNSRSEMNVSTLELGDSALYLCASSSSTSGGLTDTQYFGPGTRLTVL.

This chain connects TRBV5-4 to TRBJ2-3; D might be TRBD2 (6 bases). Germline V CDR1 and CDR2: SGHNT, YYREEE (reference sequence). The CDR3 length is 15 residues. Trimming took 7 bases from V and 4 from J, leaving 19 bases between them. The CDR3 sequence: CASLTGGVQADTQYF. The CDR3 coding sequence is TGTGCCAGCTTAACGGGCGGGGTCCAGGCAGATACGCAGTATTTT.

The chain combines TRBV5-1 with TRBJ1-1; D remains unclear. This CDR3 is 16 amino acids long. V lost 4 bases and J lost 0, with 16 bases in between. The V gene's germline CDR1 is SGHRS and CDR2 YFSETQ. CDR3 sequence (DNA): TGCGCCAGCAGCCGGGGAGGAAACCTCATGAACACTGAAGCTTTCTTT. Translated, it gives CASSRGGNLMNTEAFF.

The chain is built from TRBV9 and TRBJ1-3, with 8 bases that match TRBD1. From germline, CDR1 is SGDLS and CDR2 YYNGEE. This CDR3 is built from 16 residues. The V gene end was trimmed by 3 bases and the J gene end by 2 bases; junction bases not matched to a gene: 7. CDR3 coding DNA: TGTGCCAGCAGCGGCCGCGACAGGGGAACTGGAAACACCATATATTTT. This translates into CASSGRDRGTGNTIYF.

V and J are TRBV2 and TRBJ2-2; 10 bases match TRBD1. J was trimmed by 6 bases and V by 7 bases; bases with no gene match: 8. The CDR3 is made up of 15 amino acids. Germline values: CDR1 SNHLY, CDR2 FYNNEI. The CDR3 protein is CASTLDRGRPGELFF. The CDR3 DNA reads TGTGCCAGCACCCTCGACAGGGGGCGACCCGGGGAGCTGTTTTTT. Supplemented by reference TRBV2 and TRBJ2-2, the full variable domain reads EPEVTQTPSHQVTQMGQEVILRCVPISNHLYFYWYRQILGQKVEFLVSFYNNEISEKSEIFDDQFSVERPDGSNFTLKIRSTKLEDSAMYFCASTLDRGRPGELFFGEGSRLTVL.

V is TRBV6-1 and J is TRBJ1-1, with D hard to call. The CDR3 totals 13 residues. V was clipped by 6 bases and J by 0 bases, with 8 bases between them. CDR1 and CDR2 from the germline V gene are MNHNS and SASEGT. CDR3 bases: TGTGCCAGCAGATCACAGTTGAACACTGAAGCTTTCTTT. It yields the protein CASRSQLNTEAFF.

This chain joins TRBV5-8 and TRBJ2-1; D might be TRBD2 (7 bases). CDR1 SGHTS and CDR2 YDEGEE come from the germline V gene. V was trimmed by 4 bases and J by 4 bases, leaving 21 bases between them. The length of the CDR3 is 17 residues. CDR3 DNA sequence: TGTGCCAGCAGCGAGGTCTACGGGGGGCCCCCTTACAATGAGCAGTTCTTC. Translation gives CASSEVYGGPPYNEQFF.

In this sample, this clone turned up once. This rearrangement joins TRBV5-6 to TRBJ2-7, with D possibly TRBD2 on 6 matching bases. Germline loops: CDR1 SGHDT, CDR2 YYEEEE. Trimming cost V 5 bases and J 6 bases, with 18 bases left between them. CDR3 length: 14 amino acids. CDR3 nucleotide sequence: TGTGCCAGCAGTCTAAGTGGCGGGACCGGCGAGCAGTACTTC. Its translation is CASSLSGGTGEQYF.

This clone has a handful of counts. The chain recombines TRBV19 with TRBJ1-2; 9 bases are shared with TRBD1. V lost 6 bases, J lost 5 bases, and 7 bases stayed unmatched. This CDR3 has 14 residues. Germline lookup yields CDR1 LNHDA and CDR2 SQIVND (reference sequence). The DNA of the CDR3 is TGTGCCAGTAGCGGGGACAGGGAACCTTATGGCTACACCTTC. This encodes CASSGDREPYGYTF.

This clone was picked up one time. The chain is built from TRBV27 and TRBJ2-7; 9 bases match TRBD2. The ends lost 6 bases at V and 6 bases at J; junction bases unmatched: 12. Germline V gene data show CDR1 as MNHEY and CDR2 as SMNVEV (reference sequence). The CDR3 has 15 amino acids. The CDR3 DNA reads TGTGCCAGCAGGACCTGGGTAGCGGGAGTAGGCGAGCAGTACTTC. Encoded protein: CASRTWVAGVGEQYF.

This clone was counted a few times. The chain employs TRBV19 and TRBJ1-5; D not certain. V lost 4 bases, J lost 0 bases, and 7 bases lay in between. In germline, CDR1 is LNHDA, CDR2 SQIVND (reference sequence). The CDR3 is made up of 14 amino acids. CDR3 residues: CASSSQISNQPQHF. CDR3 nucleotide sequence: TGTGCCAGTAGTAGTCAGATTAGCAATCAGCCCCAGCATTTT.

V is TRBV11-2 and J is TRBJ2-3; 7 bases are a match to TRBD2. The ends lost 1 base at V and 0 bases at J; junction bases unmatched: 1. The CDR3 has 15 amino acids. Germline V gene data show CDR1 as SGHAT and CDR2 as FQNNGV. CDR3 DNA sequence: TGTGCCAGCAGCTTAGTGGGGGGGAGCACAGATACGCAGTATTTT. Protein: CASSLVGGSTDTQYF.

The CDR3 reads CASTGGDIQYF. The CDR3 DNA reads as TGTGCCAGCACCGGGGGGGACATTCAGTACTTC. The gene calls are TRBV5-6 and TRBJ2-4; 8 positions match TRBD2. Germline V gene sequence: CDR1 SGHDT, CDR2 YYEEEE. The CDR3 contains 11 residues. V lost 6 bases and J lost 8; bases outside the gene matches: 1.

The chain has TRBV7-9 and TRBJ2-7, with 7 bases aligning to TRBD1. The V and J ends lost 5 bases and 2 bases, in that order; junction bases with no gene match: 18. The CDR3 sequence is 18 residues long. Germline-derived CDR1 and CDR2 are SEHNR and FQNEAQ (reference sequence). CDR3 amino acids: CASSPPSSPQGDPYEQYF. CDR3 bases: TGTGCCAGCAGCCCCCCTTCGAGCCCCCAGGGGGATCCCTACGAGCAGTACTTC.

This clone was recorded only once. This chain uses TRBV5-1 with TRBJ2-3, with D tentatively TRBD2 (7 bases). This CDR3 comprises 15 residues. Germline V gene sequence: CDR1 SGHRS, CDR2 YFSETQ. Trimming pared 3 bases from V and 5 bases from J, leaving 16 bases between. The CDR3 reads CASSSEGGRVDTQYF. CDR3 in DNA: TGCGCCAGCAGCTCGGAGGGGGGGCGGGTAGATACGCAGTATTTT.

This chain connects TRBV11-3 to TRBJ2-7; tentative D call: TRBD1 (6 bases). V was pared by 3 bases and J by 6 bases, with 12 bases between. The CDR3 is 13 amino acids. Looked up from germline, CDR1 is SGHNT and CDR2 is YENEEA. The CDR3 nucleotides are TGTGCCAGCAGCTTTTTACAGGGTAGCGAGCAGTACTTC. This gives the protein CASSFLQGSEQYF.

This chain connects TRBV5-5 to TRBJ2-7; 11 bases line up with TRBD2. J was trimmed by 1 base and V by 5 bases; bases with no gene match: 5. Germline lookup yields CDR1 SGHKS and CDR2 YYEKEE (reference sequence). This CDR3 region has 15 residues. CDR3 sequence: CASSSGTSGSYEQYF. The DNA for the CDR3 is TGTGCCAGCAGTTCCGGGACTAGCGGTTCCTACGAGCAGTACTTC.

CDR3 DNA: TGTGCCAGCAGCGTACTCGACCAGGCCCCCCTCCACTTT. Its protein is CASSVLDQAPLHF. The chain joins TRBV9 to TRBJ1-6, with D uncertain. Deletions cut 1 base from V and 13 bases from J, with 12 bases between. This CDR3 is built from 13 residues. Germline loops: CDR1 SGDLS, CDR2 YYNGEE.

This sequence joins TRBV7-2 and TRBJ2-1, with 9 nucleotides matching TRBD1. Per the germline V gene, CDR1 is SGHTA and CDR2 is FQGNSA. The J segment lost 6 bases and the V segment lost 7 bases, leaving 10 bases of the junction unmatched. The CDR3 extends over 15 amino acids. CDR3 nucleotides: TGTGCCAGCACCCAGTACGGGACAGGGATCAATGAGCAGTTCTTC. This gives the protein CASTQYGTGINEQFF. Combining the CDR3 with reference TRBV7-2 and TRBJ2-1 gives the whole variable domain GAGVSQSPSNKVTEKGKDVELRCDPISGHTALYWYRQSLGQGLEFLIYFQGNSAPDKSGLPSDRFSAERTGGSVSTLTIQRTQQEDSAVYLCASTQYGTGINEQFFGPGTRLTVL.

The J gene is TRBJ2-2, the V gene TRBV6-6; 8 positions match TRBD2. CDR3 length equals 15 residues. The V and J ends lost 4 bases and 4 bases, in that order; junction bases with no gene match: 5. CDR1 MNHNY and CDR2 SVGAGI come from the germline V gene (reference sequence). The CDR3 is CASSLSGGTTGELFF. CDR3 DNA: TGTGCCAGCAGTTTGAGCGGGGGAACCACCGGGGAGCTGTTTTTT.

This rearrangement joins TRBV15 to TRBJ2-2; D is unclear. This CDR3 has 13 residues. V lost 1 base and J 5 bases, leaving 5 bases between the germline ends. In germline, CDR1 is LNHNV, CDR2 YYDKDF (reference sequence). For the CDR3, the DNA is TGTGCCACCAGCAGAGCGAGAACCGGGGAGCTGTTTTTT. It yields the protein CATSRARTGELFF. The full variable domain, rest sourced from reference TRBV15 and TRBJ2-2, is DAMVIQNPRYQVTQFGKPVTLSCSQTLNHNVMYWYQQKSSQAPKLLFHYYDKDFNNEADTPDNFQSRRPNTSFCFLDIRSPGLGDTAMYLCATSRARTGELFFGEGSRLTVL.

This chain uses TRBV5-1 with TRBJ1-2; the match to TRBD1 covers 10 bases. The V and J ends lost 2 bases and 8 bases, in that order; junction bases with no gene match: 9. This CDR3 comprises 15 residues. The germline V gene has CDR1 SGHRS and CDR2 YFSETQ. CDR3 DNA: TGCGCCAGCAGCTTAACATCTGGACAGGGGGGGGGCTACACCTTC. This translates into CASSLTSGQGGGYTF. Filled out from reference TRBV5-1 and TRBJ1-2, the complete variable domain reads KAGVTQTPRYLIKTRGQQVTLSCSPISGHRSVSWYQQTPGQGLQFLFEYFSETQRNKGNFPGRFSGRQFSNSRSEMNVSTLELGDSALYLCASSLTSGQGGGYTFGSGTRLTVV.

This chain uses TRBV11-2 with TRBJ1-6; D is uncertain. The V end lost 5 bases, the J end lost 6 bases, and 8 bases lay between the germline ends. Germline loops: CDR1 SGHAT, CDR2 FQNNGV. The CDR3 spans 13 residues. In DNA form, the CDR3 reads TGTGCCAGCAGCCGAGACTCTAATTCACCCCTCCACTTT. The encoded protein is CASSRDSNSPLHF. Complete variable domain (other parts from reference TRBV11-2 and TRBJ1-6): EAGVAQSPRYKIIEKRQSVAFWCNPISGHATLYWYQQILGQGPKLLIQFQNNGVVDDSQLPKDRFSAERLKGVDSTLKIQPAKLEDSAVYLCASSRDSNSPLHFGNGTRLTVT.

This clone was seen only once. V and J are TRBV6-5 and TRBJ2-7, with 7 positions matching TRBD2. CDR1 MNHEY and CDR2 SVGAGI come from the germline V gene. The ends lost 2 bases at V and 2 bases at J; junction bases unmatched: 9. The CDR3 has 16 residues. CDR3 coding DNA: TGTGCCAGCAGTTACGGGGGGGGTGGGGGTACCTACGAGCAGTACTTC. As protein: CASSYGGGGGTYEQYF.